A single sample is the source of the 11 T cell receptor beta chains below, sequenced in a study of shared clonotypes between healthy human individuals. This table comes from immunoSEQ multiplex PCR, and its TCRdb copy is limited to in-frame clones, with some not included. The data show some 1.1 million clones, 60% to 85% seen once. Sequenced material: memory CD4+ T cells from PBMCs. As to subset: CD45RA-negative fraction. Receptors were obtained from a man aged 18 to 29 in good health. Some clones in this sample may be carry-over from other donors' samples.

This rearrangement joins TRBV5-6 to TRBJ2-5; D remains unclear. TRBJ2-7 explains the end of the DNA better; the J call may be wrong. Germline V gene data show CDR1 as SGHDT and CDR2 as YYEEEE. The CDR3 runs to 17 residues. CDR3 sequence reads: CASSFLESLFGSYEQYF. The CDR3, as DNA: TGTGCCAGCAGCTTTTTGGAAAGTCTGTTTGGCTCCTACGAGCAGTACTTC.

Only a few counts were recorded for this clone. V and J are TRBV9 and TRBJ2-7, with D perhaps matching TRBD1 (6 bases). The germline V gene has CDR1 SGDLS and CDR2 YYNGEE. The V end was cut by 4 bases, the J end by 1 base, with 12 bases between. The CDR3 runs 14 residues. The CDR3 loop is CASSLRDRSYEQYF. In nucleotides, the CDR3 is TGTGCCAGCAGCCTCCGAGACAGGTCCTACGAGCAGTACTTC.

V is TRBV15 and J is TRBJ1-5; unclear D gene. The CDR3 runs 13 residues. The germline V and J ends were trimmed by 0 bases and 10 bases, with 10 bases remaining between them. Germline V gene data show CDR1 as LNHNV and CDR2 as YYDKDF (reference sequence). In DNA form, the CDR3 reads TGTGCCACCAGCAGAGATACGGGCAGTCCCCAGCATTTT. As protein: CATSRDTGSPQHF.

The gene calls are TRBV13 and TRBJ2-2, with TRBD2 matching 12 bases. Per germline, CDR1 PRHDT and CDR2 FYEKMQ (reference sequence). The CDR3 runs 18 residues. The junction had 11 bases not matched to a gene; V was cut back by 5 bases and J by 4 bases. The CDR3 nucleotides read TGTGCCAGCAGCACCCTAGCGGGAGGGCCCTCGGGCACCGGGGAGCTGTTTTTT. It codes for CASSTLAGGPSGTGELFF.

The chain recombines TRBV19 with TRBJ1-1; TRBD1 aligns across 7 bases. With 6 bases clipped from V and 0 bases from J, the junction kept 10 bases outside the gene matches. CDR1 is LNHDA, CDR2 SQIVND, per germline (reference sequence). CDR3 length: 16 residues. DNA for the CDR3: TGTGCCAGTAGAAGGACAGGCATGGACCTGAACACTGAAGCTTTCTTT. It translates to CASRRTGMDLNTEAFF.

The chain joins TRBV5-6 to TRBJ2-3, with D unresolved. CDR1 SGHDT and CDR2 YYEEEE come from the germline V gene. V was shortened by 0 bases and J by 1 base, with 18 bases between the two germline ends. The CDR3 is made up of 18 amino acids. The CDR3 loop is CASSLELTGTPGTDTQYF. CDR3 sequence (DNA): TGTGCCAGCAGCTTGGAATTGACTGGCACCCCAGGCACAGATACGCAGTATTTT. Supplemented by reference TRBV5-6 and TRBJ2-3, the full variable domain reads DAGVTQSPTHLIKTRGQQVTLRCSPKSGHDTVSWYQQALGQGPQFIFQYYEEEERQRGNFPDRFSGHQFPNYSSELNVNALLLGDSALYLCASSLELTGTPGTDTQYFGPGTRLTVL.

The CDR3, as DNA: TGCAGCGTTGAGGGGACTAGCGGGACCCTCGAGCAGTTCTTC. Amino acids: CSVEGTSGTLEQFF. The rearrangement links TRBV29-1 to TRBJ2-1; 13 bases line up with TRBD2. Germline loops: CDR1 SQVTM, CDR2 ANQGSEA. V shed 3 bases and J 10 bases; nucleotides not matched to a gene: 6. The CDR3 is 14 residues long.

This rearrangement joins TRBV2 to TRBJ2-3; the match to TRBD2 covers 12 bases. This CDR3 contains 18 residues. The ends lost 4 bases at V and 5 bases at J; junction bases unmatched: 13. From germline, CDR1 is SNHLY and CDR2 FYNNEI. Written as DNA, the CDR3 is TGTGCCAGCAGTGTTCCCTCTAGCGGGAGGGCCTGGGAAGATACGCAGTATTTT. This codes for CASSVPSSGRAWEDTQYF.

The genes are TRBV5-1 and TRBJ2-5; D remains unclear. The CDR3 contains 15 residues. V was cut by 3 bases and J by 2 bases, with 14 bases left in between. From germline, CDR1 is SGHRS and CDR2 YFSETQ. CDR3 DNA: TGCGCCAGCAGCTCCTCCGGGTCTGGGCAAGAGACCCAGTACTTC. The encoded protein is CASSSSGSGQETQYF.

J is TRBJ1-4 and V is TRBV19; no reliable D call. Germline loops: CDR1 LNHDA, CDR2 SQIVND (reference sequence). V lost 5 bases, J lost 5 bases, and 15 bases lay in between. The CDR3 is 15 residues long. CDR3 region: CASSPLGRRNEKLFF. CDR3 DNA sequence: TGTGCCAGTAGTCCACTTGGGCGACGGAATGAAAAACTGTTTTTT.

This clone was seen only once. The rearrangement uses TRBV5-1 and TRBJ2-7, with TRBD2 as a possible D gene (6 bases). The CDR3 covers 13 residues. CDR1 is SGHRS, CDR2 YFSETQ, per germline. The ends were cut back, 5 bases at V and 7 bases at J, with 16 bases in the middle. The CDR3 loop is CASRPGGSGEQYF. The CDR3 coding sequence is TGCGCCAGCAGGCCCGGAGGGTCGGGAGAGCAGTACTTC.